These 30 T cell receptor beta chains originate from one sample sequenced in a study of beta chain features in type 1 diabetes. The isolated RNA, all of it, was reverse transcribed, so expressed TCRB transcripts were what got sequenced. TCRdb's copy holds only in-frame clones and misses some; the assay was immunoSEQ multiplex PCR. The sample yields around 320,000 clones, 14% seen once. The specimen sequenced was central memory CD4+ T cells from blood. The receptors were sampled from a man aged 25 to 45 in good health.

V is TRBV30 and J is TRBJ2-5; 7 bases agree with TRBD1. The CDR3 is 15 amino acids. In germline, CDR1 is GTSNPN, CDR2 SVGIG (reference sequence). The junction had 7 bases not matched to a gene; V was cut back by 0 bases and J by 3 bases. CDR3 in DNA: TGTGCCTGGAGTGTACCTACAGGGGCCGAAGAGACCCAGTACTTC. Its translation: CAWSVPTGAEETQYF.

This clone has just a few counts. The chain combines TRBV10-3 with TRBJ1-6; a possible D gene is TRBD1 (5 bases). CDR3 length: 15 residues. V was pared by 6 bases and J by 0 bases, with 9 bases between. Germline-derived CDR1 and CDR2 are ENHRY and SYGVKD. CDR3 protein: CAIRPGFSYNSPLHF. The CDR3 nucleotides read TGTGCCATCAGACCAGGGTTCTCCTATAATTCACCCCTCCACTTT.

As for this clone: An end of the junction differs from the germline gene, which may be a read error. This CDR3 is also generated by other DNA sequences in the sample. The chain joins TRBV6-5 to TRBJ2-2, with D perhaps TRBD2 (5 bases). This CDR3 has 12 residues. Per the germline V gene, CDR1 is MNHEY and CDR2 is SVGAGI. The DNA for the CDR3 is TGTGCCAGCAGTCTCCCTACCGGGGAACTGTTTTTT. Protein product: CASSLPTGELFF.

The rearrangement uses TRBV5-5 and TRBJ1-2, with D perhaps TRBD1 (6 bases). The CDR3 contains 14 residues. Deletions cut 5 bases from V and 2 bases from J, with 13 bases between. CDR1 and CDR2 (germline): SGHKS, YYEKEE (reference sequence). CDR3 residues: CASREAGTNYGYTF. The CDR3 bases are TGTGCCAGCAGAGAGGCCGGGACAAACTATGGCTACACCTTC. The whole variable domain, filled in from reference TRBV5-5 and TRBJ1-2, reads DAGVTQSPTHLIKTRGQQVTLRCSPISGHKSVSWYQQVLGQGPQFIFQYYEKEERGRGNFPDRFSARQFPNYSSELNVNALLLGDSALYLCASREAGTNYGYTFGSGTRLTVV.

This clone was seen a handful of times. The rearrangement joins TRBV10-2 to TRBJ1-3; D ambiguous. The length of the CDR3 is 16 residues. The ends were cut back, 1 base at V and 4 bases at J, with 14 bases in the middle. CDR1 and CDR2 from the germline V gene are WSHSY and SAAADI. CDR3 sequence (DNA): TGCGCCAGCAGTGAGTACGGCAGCCGAGGAGGAAACACCATATATTTT. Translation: CASSEYGSRGGNTIYF.

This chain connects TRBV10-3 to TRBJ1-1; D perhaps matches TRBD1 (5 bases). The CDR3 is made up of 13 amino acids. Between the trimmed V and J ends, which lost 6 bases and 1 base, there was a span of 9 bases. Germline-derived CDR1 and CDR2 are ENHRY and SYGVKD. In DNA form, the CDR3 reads TGTGCCATCAGGATCGGGGGGAACACTGAAGCTTTCTTT. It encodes CAIRIGGNTEAFF.

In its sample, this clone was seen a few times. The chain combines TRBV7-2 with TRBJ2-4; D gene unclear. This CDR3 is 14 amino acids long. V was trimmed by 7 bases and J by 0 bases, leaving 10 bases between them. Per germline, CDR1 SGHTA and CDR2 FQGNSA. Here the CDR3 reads CASTLTLAKNIQYF. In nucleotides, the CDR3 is TGTGCCAGCACCTTGACCTTAGCCAAAAACATTCAGTACTTC.

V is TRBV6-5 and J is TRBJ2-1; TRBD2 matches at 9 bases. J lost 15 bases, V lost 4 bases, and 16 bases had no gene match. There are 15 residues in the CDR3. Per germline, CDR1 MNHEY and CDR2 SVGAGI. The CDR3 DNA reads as TGTGCCAGCAGTTCCCTAAGGACTAGCGAGGCCCTGTTGTTCTTC. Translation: CASSSLRTSEALLFF.

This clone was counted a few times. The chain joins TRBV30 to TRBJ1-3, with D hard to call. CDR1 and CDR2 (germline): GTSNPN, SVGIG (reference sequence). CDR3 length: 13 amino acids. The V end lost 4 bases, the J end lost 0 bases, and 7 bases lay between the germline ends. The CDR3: CAWTWYSGNTIYF. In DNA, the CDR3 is TGTGCCTGGACCTGGTACTCTGGAAACACCATATATTTT.

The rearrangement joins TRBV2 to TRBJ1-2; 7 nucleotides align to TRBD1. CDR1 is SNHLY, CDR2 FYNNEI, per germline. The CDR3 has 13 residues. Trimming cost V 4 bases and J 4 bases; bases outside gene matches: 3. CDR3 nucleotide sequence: TGTGCCAGCAGTGCGGACAGGCTCTATGGCTACACCTTC. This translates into CASSADRLYGYTF.

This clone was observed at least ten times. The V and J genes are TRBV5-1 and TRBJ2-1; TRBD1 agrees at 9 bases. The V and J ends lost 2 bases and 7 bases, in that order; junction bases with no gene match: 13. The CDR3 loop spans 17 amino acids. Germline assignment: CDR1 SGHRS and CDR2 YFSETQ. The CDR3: CASSLSTGTGWGNEQFF. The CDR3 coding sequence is TGCGCCAGCAGCTTATCGACCGGGACAGGGTGGGGGAATGAGCAGTTCTTC.

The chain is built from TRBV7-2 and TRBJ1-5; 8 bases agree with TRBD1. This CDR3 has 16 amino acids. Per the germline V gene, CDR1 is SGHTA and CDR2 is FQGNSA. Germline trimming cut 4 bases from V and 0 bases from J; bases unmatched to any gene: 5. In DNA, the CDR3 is TGTGCCAGCAGCTACACACAGGGGGGTAGCAATCAGCCCCAGCATTTT. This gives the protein CASSYTQGGSNQPQHF.

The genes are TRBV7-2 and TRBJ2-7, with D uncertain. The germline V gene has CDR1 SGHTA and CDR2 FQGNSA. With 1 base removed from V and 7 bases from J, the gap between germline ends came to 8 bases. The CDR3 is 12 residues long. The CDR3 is CASSLVSREQYF. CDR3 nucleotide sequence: TGTGCCAGCAGCTTAGTGTCGAGGGAGCAGTACTTC.

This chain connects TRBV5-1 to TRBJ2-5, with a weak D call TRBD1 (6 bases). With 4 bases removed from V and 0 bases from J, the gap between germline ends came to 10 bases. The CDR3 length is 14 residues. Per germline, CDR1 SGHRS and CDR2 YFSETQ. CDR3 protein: CASSADSNQETQYF. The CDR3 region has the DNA TGCGCCAGCAGCGCGGACAGTAACCAAGAGACCCAGTACTTC.

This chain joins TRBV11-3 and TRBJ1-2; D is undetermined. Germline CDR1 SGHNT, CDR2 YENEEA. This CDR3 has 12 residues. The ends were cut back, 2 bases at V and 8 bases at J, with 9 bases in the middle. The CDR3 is CASSLYVGGYTF. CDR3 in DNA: TGTGCCAGCAGCTTATACGTAGGGGGCTACACCTTC.

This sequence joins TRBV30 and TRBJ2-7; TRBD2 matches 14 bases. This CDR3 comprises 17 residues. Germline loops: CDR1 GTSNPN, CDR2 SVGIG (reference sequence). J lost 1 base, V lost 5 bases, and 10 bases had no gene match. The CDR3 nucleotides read TGTGCCTGGCAACGAGGACTAGCGGGAGGTTCTTCCTACGAGCAGTACGTC. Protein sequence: CAWQRGLAGGSSYEQYV.

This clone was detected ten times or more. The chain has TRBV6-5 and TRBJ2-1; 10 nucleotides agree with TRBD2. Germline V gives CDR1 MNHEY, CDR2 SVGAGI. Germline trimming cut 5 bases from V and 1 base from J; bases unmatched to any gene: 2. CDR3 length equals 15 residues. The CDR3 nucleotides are TGTGCCAGCAGTCTACTAGCGGGGTCCTACAATGAGCAGTTCTTC. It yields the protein CASSLLAGSYNEQFF.

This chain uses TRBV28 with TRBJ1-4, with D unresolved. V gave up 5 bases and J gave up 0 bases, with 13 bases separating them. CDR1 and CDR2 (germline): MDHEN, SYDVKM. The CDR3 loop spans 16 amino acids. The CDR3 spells CASSEVKWATNEKLFF. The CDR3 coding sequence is TGTGCCAGCAGTGAAGTTAAATGGGCAACTAATGAAAAACTGTTTTTT.

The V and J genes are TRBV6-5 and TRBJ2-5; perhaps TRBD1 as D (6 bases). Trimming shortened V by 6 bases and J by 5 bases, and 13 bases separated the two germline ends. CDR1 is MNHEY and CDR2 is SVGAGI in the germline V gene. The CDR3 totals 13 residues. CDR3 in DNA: TGTGCCAGCAGCCGCGGACAGTCGGAGACCCAGTACTTC. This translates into CASSRGQSETQYF.

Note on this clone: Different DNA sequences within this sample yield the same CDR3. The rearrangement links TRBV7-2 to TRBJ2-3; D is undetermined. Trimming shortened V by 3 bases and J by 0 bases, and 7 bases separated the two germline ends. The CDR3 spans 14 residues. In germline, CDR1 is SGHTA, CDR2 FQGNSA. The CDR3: CASSFTESTDTQYF. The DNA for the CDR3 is TGTGCCAGCAGCTTCACGGAAAGCACAGATACGCAGTATTTT.

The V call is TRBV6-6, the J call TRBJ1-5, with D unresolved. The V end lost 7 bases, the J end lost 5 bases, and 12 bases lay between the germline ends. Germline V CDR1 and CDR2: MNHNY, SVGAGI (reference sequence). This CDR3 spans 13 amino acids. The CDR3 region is CASKGRTYQPQHF. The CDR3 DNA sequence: TGTGCCAGCAAAGGCAGGACTTATCAGCCCCAGCATTTT.

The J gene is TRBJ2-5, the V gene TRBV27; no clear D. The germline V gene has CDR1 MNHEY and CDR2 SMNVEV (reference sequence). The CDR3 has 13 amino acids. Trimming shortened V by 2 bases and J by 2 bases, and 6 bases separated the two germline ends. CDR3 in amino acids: CASSLNGQETQYF. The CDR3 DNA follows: TGTGCCAGCAGTTTAAACGGACAAGAGACCCAGTACTTC.

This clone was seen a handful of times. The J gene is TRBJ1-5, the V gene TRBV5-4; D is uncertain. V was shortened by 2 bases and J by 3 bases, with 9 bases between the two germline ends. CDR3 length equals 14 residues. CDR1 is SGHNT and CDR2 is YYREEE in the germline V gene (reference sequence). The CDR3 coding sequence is TGTGCCAGCAGCTTAGGAGGGAACAATCAGCCCCAGCATTTT. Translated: CASSLGGNNQPQHF.

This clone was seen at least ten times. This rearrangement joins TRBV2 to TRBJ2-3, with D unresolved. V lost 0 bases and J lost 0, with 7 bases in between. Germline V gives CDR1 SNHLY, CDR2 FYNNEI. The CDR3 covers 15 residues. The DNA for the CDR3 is TGTGCCAGCAGTGAAGCTGGCGTGAGCACAGATACGCAGTATTTT. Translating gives CASSEAGVSTDTQYF.

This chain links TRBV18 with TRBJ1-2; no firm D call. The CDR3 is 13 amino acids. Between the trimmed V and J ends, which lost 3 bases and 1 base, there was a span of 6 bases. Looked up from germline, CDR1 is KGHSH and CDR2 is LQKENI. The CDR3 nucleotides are TGTGCCAGCTCACCGTCCCGTAACTATGGCTACACCTTC. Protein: CASSPSRNYGYTF.

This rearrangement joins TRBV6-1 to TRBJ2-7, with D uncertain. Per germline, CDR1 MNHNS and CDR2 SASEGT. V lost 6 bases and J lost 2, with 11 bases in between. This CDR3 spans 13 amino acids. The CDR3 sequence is CASRENSPYEQYF. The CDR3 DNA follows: TGTGCCAGCAGGGAAAACAGCCCCTACGAGCAGTACTTC.

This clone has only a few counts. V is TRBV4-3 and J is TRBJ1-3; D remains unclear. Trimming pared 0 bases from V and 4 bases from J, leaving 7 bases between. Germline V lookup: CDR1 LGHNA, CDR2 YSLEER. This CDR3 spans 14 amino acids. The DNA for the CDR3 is TGCGCCAGCAGCCAAGAGGAGAGGGGAAACACCATATATTTT. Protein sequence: CASSQEERGNTIYF.

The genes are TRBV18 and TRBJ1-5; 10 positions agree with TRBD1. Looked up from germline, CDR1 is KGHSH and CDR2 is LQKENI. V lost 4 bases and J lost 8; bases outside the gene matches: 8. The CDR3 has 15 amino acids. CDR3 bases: TGTGCCAGCTCACAAACCGGGACAGGGGCTGAGCCCCAGCATTTT. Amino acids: CASSQTGTGAEPQHF.

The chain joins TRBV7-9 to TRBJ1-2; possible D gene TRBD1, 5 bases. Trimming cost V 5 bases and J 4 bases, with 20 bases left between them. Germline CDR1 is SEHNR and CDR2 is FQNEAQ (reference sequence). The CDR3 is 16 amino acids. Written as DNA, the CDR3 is TGTGCCAGCAGCCAGGGAGGAACTCAGGGCGTCTATGGCTACACCTTC. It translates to CASSQGGTQGVYGYTF.

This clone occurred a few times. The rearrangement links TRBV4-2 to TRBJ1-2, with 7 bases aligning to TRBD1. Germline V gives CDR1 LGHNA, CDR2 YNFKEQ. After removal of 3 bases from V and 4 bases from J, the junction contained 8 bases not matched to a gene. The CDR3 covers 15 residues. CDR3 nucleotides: TGTGCCAGCAGCCACCCTCAACAGGGGATCTATGGCTACACCTTC. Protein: CASSHPQQGIYGYTF.